This T cell receptor beta chain was documented in a study of blood T cell repertoires in COVID-19. This CDR3 has 15 amino acids. The V end lost 3 bases, the J end lost 0 bases, and 9 bases lay between the germline ends. Germline lookup yields CDR1 KGHSH and CDR2 LQKENI. Some clones are missing from TCRdb's copy, which holds only in-frame ones; the method was immunoSEQ multiplex PCR. Among about 240,000 clones listed, about 80% were seen once. Specimen: PBMCs or T cells enriched from blood (not recorded which). This TCR was recovered from a middle-aged woman who had been exposed to COVID-19. This chain connects TRBV18 to TRBJ1-3; no clear D gene. The CDR3 DNA follows: TGTGCCAGCTCACCCAGTGAAAGCTCTGGAAACACCATATATTTT. Encoded protein: CASSPSESSGNTIYF.